Listed below are T cell receptor beta chains from one sample, sequenced in a study of T cell responses to AZD1222 COVID-19 vaccine. Here immunoSEQ multiplex PCR was the method, and the copy in TCRdb shows in-frame clones only, minus some. There are about 200,000 clones in the sample; 85% to 95% occur only once, and 0.95% to 1.1% lies in the top ten. Here the sequenced sample was peripheral blood, taken on day 0 of MenACWY control vaccination. The origin of the receptors is an adult in good health. The CDR3 runs from the conserved cysteine through the conserved F or W. D genes are given only for firm matches. Size tells how often a clone was seen (once, few, many) or the class of an expanded clone, and some rows leave it out.

CDR3 DNA,CDR3 protein,clone size,J gene,D gene,V gene
TGTGCCAGCAGCTTAGGCAGCCATCGCGAGCAGTACTTC,CASSLGSHREQYF,once,TRBJ2-7,NA,TRBV11-3
TGTGCCAGCAGTTCCGACCTTGCGAGGGGGGAGACCCAGTACTTC,CASSSDLARGETQYF,NA,TRBJ2-5,NA,TRBV6-2/TRBV6-3
TGTGCCAGCAGCCATGGGCCGGGACAGGGTTCGGAGACCCAGTACTTC,CASSHGPGQGSETQYF,NA,TRBJ2-5,TRBD1,TRBV14
TGTGCCAGCAGCACGAAACAGGGCTACGAGCAGTACTTC,CASSTKQGYEQYF,NA,TRBJ2-7,NA,TRBV5-4
TGCGCCAGCAGGCTGACCGGGACCCCTAGCACAGATACGCAGTATTTT,CASRLTGTPSTDTQYF,once,TRBJ2-3,NA,TRBV5-1
TGTGCCAGCAGCTTCCCAGAGCACTATGGCTACACCTTC,CASSFPEHYGYTF,once,TRBJ1-2,NA,TRBV5-6
TGTGCCAGCACCCCCTCCCCTGACAGGCAGCCCCAGCATTTT,CASTPSPDRQPQHF,NA,TRBJ1-5,NA,TRBV6-6
TGTGCCAGCAGTCCCACCCTTATCAGGAAGAACACTGAAGCTTTCTTT,CASSPTLIRKNTEAFF,NA,TRBJ1-1,NA,TRBV28
TGTGCCTGGACTAAACCCATGTACGACAGGGTAATCACTGAAGCTTTCTTT,CAWTKPMYDRVITEAFF,NA,TRBJ1-1,TRBD1,TRBV30
TGTGCCAGCTCACAGACCAACACCTACGAGCAGTACTTC,CASSQTNTYEQYF,NA,TRBJ2-7,NA,TRBV18
TGTGCCAGCAGCCAATCTGGGCACTATGGCTACACCTTC,CASSQSGHYGYTF,NA,TRBJ1-2,NA,TRBV16
TGTGCTAGCAGCTTAGCTCCGACCCAAGAGACCCAGTACTTC,CASSLAPTQETQYF,few,TRBJ2-5,NA,TRBV7-7
TGCGCCAGCAGCCAGCAAAGGGGACTAGCGGATAATGAGCAGTTCTTC,CASSQQRGLADNEQFF,once,TRBJ2-1,TRBD2,TRBV4-3
TGTGCCAGCAGCCCAAGCACGACAGTGTCTGGAAACACCATATATTTT,CASSPSTTVSGNTIYF,NA,TRBJ1-3,NA,TRBV3-1/TRBV3-2
TGTGCCAGCAGCACAGGGCGGAACTATGGCTACACCTTC,CASSTGRNYGYTF,NA,TRBJ1-2,NA,TRBV3-1/TRBV3-2
TGTGCCAGCAGAGGGGACACCTATGGCTACACCTTC,CASRGDTYGYTF,NA,TRBJ1-2,NA,TRBV28
TGTGCCAGCAGCCTGGGACAGAATTCACCCCTCCACTTT,CASSLGQNSPLHF,NA,TRBJ1-6,TRBD1,TRBV3-1/TRBV3-2
TGTGCCAGCAGCTTACCGAGGGGAGGGTACGAGCAGTACTTC,CASSLPRGGYEQYF,NA,TRBJ2-7,TRBD2,TRBV5-6
TGTGCCAGCTGGAACCACAATGAGCAGTTCTTC,CASWNHNEQFF,NA,TRBJ2-1,NA,TRBV6-5
TGTGCCAGCAGCCTCGGGACAGGGGGCACGCAGTATTTT,CASSLGTGGTQYF,NA,TRBJ2-3,TRBD1,TRBV12-3/TRBV12-4
TGTGCCAGCAGTCCCCCCGACAAAACTGGAAACACCATATATTTT,CASSPPDKTGNTIYF,once,TRBJ1-3,NA,TRBV25-1
TGTGCCAGCAGCCCCTCGACGGGGGAGGTGAACACTGAAGCTTTCTTT,CASSPSTGEVNTEAFF,NA,TRBJ1-1,NA,TRBV4-2
TGTGCCTGGAGTCGGTTCGGTCGAATTGGGGGTTCACCCCTCCACTTT,CAWSRFGRIGGSPLHF,NA,TRBJ1-6,NA,TRBV30
TGTGCCAGCAGTTACGGTCAAGGGGATTATGGCTACACCTTC,CASSYGQGDYGYTF,NA,TRBJ1-2,NA,TRBV6-5
TGTGCCAGCAGCGTAGACCCCATTGGAAATAATGAAAAACTGTTTTTT,CASSVDPIGNNEKLFF,NA,TRBJ1-4,NA,TRBV9